These 8 T cell receptor beta chains were all obtained from the same sample, sequenced in a study of T-cell reconstitution after alpha-beta-depleted transplantation in children (dated by TCRdb to about 2016). Library method: PCR. TCRdb records Illumina HiSeq 2500 as the sequencer. To normalize quantification of the TCRbeta repertoire, the TCR libraries were built with molecular barcoding that relied on unique molecular identifiers. In TCRdb, the public reads were trimmed at Q25 with fastp and aligned with MiXCR, with productive beta chains retained. One record per CDR3 amino acid sequence lists the most common genes and DNA. The sample table records some 600,000 distinct CDR3 sequences; under 15% of these occur just once. Of the sample, 2% to 2.5% is held by the ten largest clones. What this sample's treatment or condition label stands for: allogeneic hematopoietic cell transplantation with graft depleted of TCRalphabeta T cells and CD19 B cells.

Sequencing used PBMCs, mostly from graft donor cells, obtained 360 days after TCRalphabeta/CD19-depleted stem cell transplant. These receptor sequences come from a male patient younger than 18 who had a stem cell transplant for acute myeloid leukemia, so the T cells may come from the graft donor.

There are a few counts of this clonotype. V and J are TRBV28 and TRBJ2-7; D assignment may be TRBD1 or TRBD2 (5 bases each). The CDR3 totals 13 residues. Germline CDR1 MDHEN, CDR2 SYDVKM. V lost 10 bases to trimming and J lost 0 bases, with 13 bases between them. CDR3 loop: CATLGPSSYEQYF. The CDR3 DNA reads as TGTGCCACCCTGGGACCGAGCTCCTACGAGCAGTACTTC.

This clonotype occurred a few times. This chain links TRBV7-2 with TRBJ2-7, with a possible D match to TRBD2 (7 bases). The CDR3 length is 15 residues. Germline V gene data show CDR1 as SGHTA and CDR2 as FQGNSA. V lost 2 bases, J lost 1 base, and 12 bases lay in between. DNA for the CDR3: TGTGCCAGCAGCTTAATCGGGGGGCTTTCCTACGAGCAGTACTTC. Its translation: CASSLIGGLSYEQYF.

V is TRBV7-9 and J is TRBJ1-1; D gene ambiguous. CDR3 length: 14 amino acids. V was trimmed by 1 base and J by 1 base, leaving 7 bases between them. Germline V gives CDR1 SEHNR, CDR2 FQNEAQ (reference sequence). The CDR3 reads CASSLGVTNTEAFF. Here the CDR3 DNA reads TGTGCCAGCAGCTTAGGGGTGACGAACACTGAAGCTTTCTTT.

This chain joins TRBV20-1 and TRBJ1-1; no definite D call. This CDR3 spans 17 amino acids. The germline V gene has CDR1 DFQATT and CDR2 SNEGSKA (reference sequence). With 1 base removed from V and 0 bases from J, the gap between germline ends came to 18 bases. CDR3 protein: CSARVLKLGNMNTEAFF. In nucleotides, the CDR3 is TGCAGTGCTAGAGTTCTAAAACTGGGAAACATGAACACTGAAGCTTTCTTT.

There are many counts of this clonotype. The V gene is TRBV7-9, the J gene TRBJ2-3; possibly TRBD2 for D (5 bases). The CDR3 contains 16 residues. Germline loops: CDR1 SEHNR, CDR2 FQNEAQ (reference sequence). V lost 1 base to trimming and J lost 2 bases, with 13 bases between them. CDR3 loop: CASSLEPSRFTDTQYF. In DNA form, the CDR3 reads TGTGCCAGCAGCTTAGAGCCTAGCAGGTTCACAGATACGCAGTATTTT.

This clonotype was observed a single time. The chain joins TRBV4-3 to TRBJ2-3; 9 nucleotides match TRBD1. V dropped 1 base and J dropped 4; count of bases not matched to a gene: 6. The CDR3 has 16 amino acids. The germline V gene has CDR1 LGHNA and CDR2 YSLEER. In DNA, the CDR3 is TGCGCCAGCAGCCAAGGGACAGGGGTGGCGGCAGATACGCAGTATTTT. Translating gives CASSQGTGVAADTQYF.

The chain is built from TRBV14 and TRBJ2-5; TRBD2 matches at 7 bases. The J segment lost 1 base and the V segment lost 4 bases, leaving 9 bases of the junction unmatched. Germline V gives CDR1 SGHDN, CDR2 FVKESK. This CDR3 comprises 16 residues. CDR3 nucleotide sequence: TGTGCCAGCAGCCTCGTTGCGGGAGCTACCCAAGAGACCCAGTACTTC. Its protein is CASSLVAGATQETQYF.

This clonotype was seen ten or more times. The chain combines TRBV28 with TRBJ2-5, with D uncertain. This CDR3 is built from 12 residues. Between the trimmed V and J ends, which lost 7 bases and 8 bases, there was a span of 14 bases. Germline-derived CDR1 and CDR2 are MDHEN and SYDVKM. CDR3 in DNA: TGTGCCAGCAACTCCCCCTCCACAACCCAGTACTTC. Translation: CASNSPSTTQYF.